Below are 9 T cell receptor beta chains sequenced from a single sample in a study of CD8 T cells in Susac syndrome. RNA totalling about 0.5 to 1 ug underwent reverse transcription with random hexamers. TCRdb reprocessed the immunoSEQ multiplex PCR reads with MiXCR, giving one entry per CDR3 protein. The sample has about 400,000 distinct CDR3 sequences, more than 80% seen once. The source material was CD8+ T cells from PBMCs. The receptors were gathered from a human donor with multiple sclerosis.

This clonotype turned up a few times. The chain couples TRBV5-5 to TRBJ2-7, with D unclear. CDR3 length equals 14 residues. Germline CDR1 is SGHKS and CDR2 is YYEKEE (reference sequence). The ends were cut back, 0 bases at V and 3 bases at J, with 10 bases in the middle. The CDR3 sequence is CASSLVDAHYEQYF. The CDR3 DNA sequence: TGTGCCAGCAGCTTGGTGGACGCTCACTACGAGCAGTACTTC.

CDR3 sequence: CSASSSITDTQYF. DNA of the CDR3: TGCAGTGCTAGCAGTTCTATCACAGATACGCAGTATTTT. This rearrangement joins TRBV20-1 to TRBJ2-3; D gene unclear. V lost 3 bases and J lost 2, with 9 bases in between. Germline lookup yields CDR1 DFQATT and CDR2 SNEGSKA (reference sequence). This CDR3 contains 13 residues.

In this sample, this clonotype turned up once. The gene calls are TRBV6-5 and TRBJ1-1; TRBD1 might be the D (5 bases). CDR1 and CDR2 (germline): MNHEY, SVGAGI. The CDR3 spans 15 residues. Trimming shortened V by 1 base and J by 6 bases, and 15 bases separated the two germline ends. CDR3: CASSYFEGAGAEAFF. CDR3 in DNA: TGTGCCAGCAGTTACTTCGAAGGGGCGGGAGCTGAAGCTTTCTTT.

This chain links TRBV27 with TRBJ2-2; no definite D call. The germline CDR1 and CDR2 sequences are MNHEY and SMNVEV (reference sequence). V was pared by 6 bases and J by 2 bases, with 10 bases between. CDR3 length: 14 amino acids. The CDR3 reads CASRPGRNTGELFF. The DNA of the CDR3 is TGTGCCAGCAGGCCCGGACGTAACACCGGGGAGCTGTTTTTT.

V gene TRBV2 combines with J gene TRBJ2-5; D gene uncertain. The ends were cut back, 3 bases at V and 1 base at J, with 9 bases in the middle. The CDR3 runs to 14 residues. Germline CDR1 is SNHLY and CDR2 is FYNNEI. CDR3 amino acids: CASSDGVIQETQYF. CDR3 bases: TGTGCCAGCAGTGATGGGGTAATCCAAGAGACCCAGTACTTC.

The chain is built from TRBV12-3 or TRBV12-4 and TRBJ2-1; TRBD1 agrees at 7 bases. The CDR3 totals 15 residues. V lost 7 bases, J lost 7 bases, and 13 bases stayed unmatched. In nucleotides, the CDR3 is TGTGCCAGCAAAGAACAGGGGCAGTTCGGAAATGAGCAGTTCTTC. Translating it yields CASKEQGQFGNEQFF.

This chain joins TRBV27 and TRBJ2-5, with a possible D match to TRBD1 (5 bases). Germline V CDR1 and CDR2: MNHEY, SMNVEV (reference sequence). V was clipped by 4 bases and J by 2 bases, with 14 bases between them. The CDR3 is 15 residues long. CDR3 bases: TGTGCCAGCAGTTCGTTGGGGCAGGATCAAGAGACCCAGTACTTC. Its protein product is CASSSLGQDQETQYF.

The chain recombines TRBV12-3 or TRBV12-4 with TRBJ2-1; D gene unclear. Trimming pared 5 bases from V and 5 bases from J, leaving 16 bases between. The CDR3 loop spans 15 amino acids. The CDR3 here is CASSPPSSRNNEQFF. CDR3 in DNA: TGTGCCAGCAGTCCGCCCTCGTCCCGAAACAATGAGCAGTTCTTC.

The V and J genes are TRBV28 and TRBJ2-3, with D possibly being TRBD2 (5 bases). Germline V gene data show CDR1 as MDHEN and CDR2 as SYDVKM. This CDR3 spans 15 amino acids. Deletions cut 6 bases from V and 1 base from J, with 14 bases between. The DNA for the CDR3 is TGTGCCAGCAGCTTTCAGCGGATACGCACAGATACGCAGTATTTT. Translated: CASSFQRIRTDTQYF.